The sequence of this TCR beta chain was determined in a study of PD-1 blockade in classical Hodgkin lymphoma. Study conclusions and caveats: Partial responders and progressors had significantly lower baseline TCR diversity. Among the patients, those starting nivolumab under 1 year after ASCT were excluded.

Note on this clone: Its antigen is still unknown.

Clones were sequenced by immunoSEQ multiplex PCR, and TCRdb holds only the in-frame ones, with some missing. The repertoire holds about 4,600 clones, with under 70% as singletons. Trimming stripped 5 bases from V and 4 bases from J, with 15 bases between. The CDR3 runs 14 residues. Looked up from germline, CDR1 is SGHAT and CDR2 is FQNNGV. The time point here: cycle 4 day 1 (C4D1), after five to seven weeks of nivolumab. Relapse after autologous stem cell transplantation occurred in every patient, and brentuximab vedotin exposure varied. The origin of this receptor is a human donor with classical Hodgkin lymphoma. Material: peripheral blood mononuclear cells (PBMCs), obtained before the fourth cycle of nivolumab. This chain joins TRBV11-2 and TRBJ2-7; D is undetermined. The CDR3 region has the DNA TGTGCCAGCAGCCCAGTTAAATCATCGTACGAGCAGTACTTC. It is translated as CASSPVKSSYEQYF.